Each of the 15 T cell receptor beta chains below was sequenced from the same sample in a study of T-cell memory formation after mild COVID-19. TCRdb fed the 5' RACE reads into MiXCR, producing one record per CDR3 protein. The profile covers 250,000 to 350,000 distinct CDR3 sequences, with 15% to 20% appearing a single time and 20% to 25% taken by the ten largest. The sequenced material came from PBMCs or a T cell subset sorted from them (not recorded which). The receptors here all came from a man between 18 and 29 years old who had mild COVID-19 (a few samples of this study predate the infection). Cell type and time point are not known.

The chain is built from TRBV7-2 and TRBJ2-7, with D uncertain. Between the trimmed V and J ends, which lost 0 bases and 0 bases, there was a span of 6 bases. The germline CDR1 and CDR2 sequences are SGHTA and FQGNSA. There are 14 residues in the CDR3. Written as DNA, the CDR3 is TGTGCCAGCAGCTTAGCGAGTAGCTCCTACGAGCAGTACGTC. Translated, it gives CASSLASSSYEQYV.

The chain recombines TRBV9 with TRBJ1-1; D gene uncertain. Trimming took 1 base from V and 6 from J, leaving 19 bases between them. This CDR3 has 16 residues. Germline V gives CDR1 SGDLS, CDR2 YYNGEE. The CDR3 DNA follows: TGTGCCAGCAGCGTACCAGAGGAGATAGTGGACGCTGAAGCTTTCTTT. Protein: CASSVPEEIVDAEAFF.

The rearrangement joins TRBV20-1 to TRBJ2-3; 8 bases fit TRBD2. Per germline, CDR1 DFQATT and CDR2 SNEGSKA (reference sequence). The CDR3 sequence is 13 residues long. V lost 5 bases, J lost 3 bases, and 4 bases stayed unmatched. The CDR3, as DNA: TGCAGTGCTTTACGGGGGGGAACAGATACGCAGTATTTT. Protein sequence: CSALRGGTDTQYF.

This clonotype occurred a few times. The rearrangement joins TRBV7-2 to TRBJ2-3; D assignment may be TRBD1 or TRBD2 (5 bases each). CDR1 and CDR2 from the germline V gene are SGHTA and FQGNSA. CDR3 length equals 15 residues. V was cut by 1 base and J by 5 bases, with 13 bases left in between. The CDR3 coding sequence is TGTGCCAGCAGCTTAGGAGCAGGGACGATAGATACGCAGTATTTT. Protein sequence: CASSLGAGTIDTQYF.

This clonotype was recorded many times. CDR3 amino acids: CASSLDGSGGDTGELFF. The DNA of the CDR3 is TGCGCCAGCAGCTTGGACGGGTCCGGGGGAGACACCGGGGAGCTGTTTTTT. The chain combines TRBV5-1 with TRBJ2-2, with D possibly matching TRBD2 (6 bases). The ends were cut back, 0 bases at V and 3 bases at J, with 15 bases in the middle. CDR1 and CDR2 (germline): SGHRS, YFSETQ. The CDR3 contains 17 residues.

In DNA form, the CDR3 reads TGTGCCAGCAGCCGAGGGGCCACGAACACCGGGGAGCTGTTTTTT. Translating it yields CASSRGATNTGELFF. The chain combines TRBV11-1 with TRBJ2-2; the D call may be TRBD1 or TRBD2 (5 bases each). CDR3 length: 15 amino acids. V lost 5 bases, J lost 0 bases, and 10 bases lay in between. The germline gives CDR1 SGHAT, CDR2 FQDESV (reference sequence).

The rearrangement uses TRBV5-1 and TRBJ2-2, with TRBD1 matching 7 bases. With 4 bases clipped from V and 7 bases from J, the junction kept 4 bases outside the gene matches. Germline V gene lookup returns CDR1 SGHRS and CDR2 YFSETQ. The CDR3 contains 13 residues. CDR3 DNA: TGCGCCAGCAGCAACCCAGGGGGCGGGGAGCTGTTTTTT. It specifies CASSNPGGGELFF.

The genes are TRBV6-2 or TRBV6-3 and TRBJ1-6; D is possibly TRBD1 (5 bases). CDR1 is MNHEY and CDR2 is SVGEGT in the germline V gene. The CDR3 sequence is 19 residues long. V was pared by 0 bases and J by 7 bases, with 22 bases between. The CDR3 nucleotides read TGTGCCAGCAGTTACTCGAAACAGGCTCTCCGCCGCAGAAATTCACCCCTCCACTTT. Translation: CASSYSKQALRRRNSPLHF.

V usage is TRBV6-5 and J usage is TRBJ1-1, with D perhaps matching TRBD1 (5 bases). Looked up from germline, CDR1 is MNHEY and CDR2 is SVGAGI. This CDR3 is 14 amino acids long. V lost 5 bases and J lost 1, with 11 bases in between. The CDR3 loop is CASSPHTGNTEAFF. Here the CDR3 DNA reads TGTGCCAGCAGTCCACATACAGGGAACACTGAAGCTTTCTTT.

This clonotype was observed a handful of times. The chain has TRBV3-1 and TRBJ2-5; perhaps D is TRBD1 or TRBD2 (5 bases each). V lost 0 bases and J lost 3, with 11 bases in between. The CDR3 is 15 amino acids. Per germline, CDR1 LGHDT and CDR2 YNNKEL (reference sequence). This CDR3 is CASSQEGDHKETQYF. CDR3 in DNA: TGTGCCAGCAGCCAAGAAGGGGACCACAAAGAGACCCAGTACTTC.

This clonotype has more than one count but fewer than ten. The J gene is TRBJ2-3, the V gene TRBV20-1; TRBD2 agrees at 8 bases. Per germline, CDR1 DFQATT and CDR2 SNEGSKA (reference sequence). The CDR3 is 14 residues long. V lost 2 bases to trimming and J lost 5 bases; unmatched junction nucleotides: 6. This CDR3 is CSARPGGQEDTQYF. The CDR3 nucleotides are TGCAGTGCTAGACCGGGGGGGCAGGAAGATACGCAGTATTTT.

Many counts were recorded for this clonotype. Written as DNA, the CDR3 is TGTGCCAGCAGTTACTCGACCGCGGGGTGGGAAAAGACCCAGTACTTC. Translated, it gives CASSYSTAGWEKTQYF. The V gene is TRBV6-5, the J gene TRBJ2-5; D perhaps matches TRBD2 (6 bases). The CDR3 spans 16 residues. The germline V gene encodes CDR1 MNHEY and CDR2 SVGAGI. The germline V and J ends were trimmed by 0 bases and 6 bases, with 17 bases remaining between them.

The chain uses TRBV19 and TRBJ1-1; TRBD1 matches at 8 bases. Trimming took 5 bases from V and 3 from J; bases not matched to a gene: 8. CDR1 is LNHDA and CDR2 is SQIVND in the germline V gene (reference sequence). The CDR3 consists of 15 residues. CDR3 loop: CASSPEQGVDTEAFF. The DNA of the CDR3 is TGTGCCAGTAGTCCCGAACAGGGGGTGGACACTGAAGCTTTCTTT.

The genes are TRBV7-9 and TRBJ2-4, with 7 bases lining up with TRBD1. The CDR3 is made up of 16 amino acids. V dropped 6 bases and J dropped 1; count of bases not matched to a gene: 9. From germline, CDR1 is SEHNR and CDR2 FQNEAQ (reference sequence). The CDR3 DNA reads as TGTGCCAGCAGTCTAACAGGGGTATACGCCAAAAACATTCAGTACTTC. Translation: CASSLTGVYAKNIQYF.

This clonotype has only a few counts. The V call is TRBV7-9, the J call TRBJ2-5, with 7 positions matching TRBD2. Looked up from germline, CDR1 is SEHNR and CDR2 is FQNEAQ (reference sequence). V was pared by 3 bases and J by 4 bases, with 11 bases of the junction left unmatched. CDR3 length: 16 amino acids. Here the CDR3 reads CASSFRLAATRETQYF. The CDR3 nucleotides read TGTGCCAGCAGCTTTAGACTAGCCGCTACCCGAGAGACCCAGTACTTC.